These 31 T cell receptor beta chains were all obtained from the same sample, sequenced in a study of T-cell memory formation after mild COVID-19. MiXCR, run by TCRdb on the 5' RACE reads, gives a single entry per CDR3 protein. The data hold approximately 150,000 distinct CDR3 sequences, with more than 12% observed a single time. The sequenced material came from PBMCs or a T cell subset sorted from them (not recorded which). The receptor set was obtained from an adult woman who had mild COVID-19 (a few samples of this study predate the infection). Cell type and time point are not known.

This clonotype was observed a few times. The rearrangement uses TRBV6-1 and TRBJ2-3; 16 bases fit TRBD2. This CDR3 spans 18 amino acids. Germline-derived CDR1 and CDR2 are MNHNS and SASEGT. V shed 6 bases and J 8 bases; nucleotides not matched to a gene: 14. The CDR3: CASSAFGTSGGAEGTQYF. Here the CDR3 DNA reads TGTGCCAGCAGCGCCTTTGGGACTAGCGGGGGGGCCGAGGGTACGCAGTATTTT.

The chain is built from TRBV12-3 or TRBV12-4 and TRBJ2-2, with TRBD1 identical over 9 bases. The CDR3 length is 18 residues. V shed 10 bases and J 1 base; nucleotides not matched to a gene: 16. The CDR3 DNA is TGTGCCACCTCCGACGGGGAGGGACAGGGCCTGAACACCGGGGAGCTGTTTTTT. Translated: CATSDGEGQGLNTGELFF.

This clonotype was counted a few times. V usage is TRBV21-1 and J usage is TRBJ2-1; the table's D call of TRBD2 was not tested on the DNA. TRBV21-1 has pseudogene status. The CDR3 has 16 residues. The chain's CDR3 is CASSQGLGDPYNEQFF. In DNA form, the CDR3 reads TGTGCCAGCAGCCAGGGACTAGGGGACCCCTACAATGAGCAGTTCTTC.

This clonotype was observed a few times. This chain joins TRBV24-1 and TRBJ2-1, with 8 bases fitting TRBD2. Germline V gene data show CDR1 as KGHDR and CDR2 as SFDVKD. Trimming removed 4 bases from V and 8 bases from J; junction bases left unmatched: 9. The CDR3 runs to 15 residues. The CDR3 DNA follows: TGTGCCACCAGTGAATCCGGGACTAGGTTCCATGAGCAGTTCTTC. Protein product: CATSESGTRFHEQFF.

The rearrangement uses TRBV6-1 and TRBJ1-6, with 8 bases identical to TRBD1. The germline V gene has CDR1 MNHNS and CDR2 SASEGT. This CDR3 has 18 amino acids. The V and J ends lost 6 bases and 0 bases, in that order; junction bases with no gene match: 10. The CDR3 nucleotides read TGTGCCAGCAGCTCGATCTACAGGGGGAGCTCCTATAATTCACCCCTCCACTTT. It translates to CASSSIYRGSSYNSPLHF.

The chain recombines TRBV3-1 with TRBJ1-2, with D possibly matching TRBD1 (5 bases). Germline V gene sequence: CDR1 LGHDT, CDR2 YNNKEL (reference sequence). V lost 7 bases and J lost 10, with 22 bases in between. The CDR3 contains 14 residues. CDR3 bases: TGTGCCAGCACCCCCGCCGGGGGTCGAAGGGACTACACCTTC. Protein: CASTPAGGRRDYTF.

V usage is TRBV7-6 and J usage is TRBJ2-3; 10 bases map to TRBD2. The junction had 6 bases not matched to a gene; V was cut back by 1 base and J by 5 bases. The CDR3 runs to 16 residues. Germline CDR1 and CDR2: SGHVS and FNYEAQ. CDR3 sequence reads: CASSLGASGRGDTQYF. The CDR3 DNA sequence: TGTGCCAGCAGCTTAGGCGCTAGCGGGAGAGGAGATACGCAGTATTTT.

This clonotype showed up just a few times. V usage is TRBV4-1 and J usage is TRBJ1-5; tentatively, D is TRBD1 (5 bases). This CDR3 is built from 15 residues. Germline V lookup: CDR1 MGHRA, CDR2 YSYEKL. V lost 3 bases and J lost 0, with 9 bases in between. The CDR3 sequence: CASSHRDDSNQPQHF. In DNA, the CDR3 is TGCGCCAGCAGCCACAGGGATGATAGCAATCAGCCCCAGCATTTT.

This clonotype was found a few times. J is TRBJ2-1 and V is TRBV7-2; 12 positions agree with TRBD2. V dropped 5 bases and J dropped 9; count of bases not matched to a gene: 8. CDR1 is SGHTA, CDR2 FQGNSA, per germline. This CDR3 is built from 15 residues. The CDR3 loop is CASSPPSGGASEQFF. CDR3 bases: TGTGCCAGCAGCCCTCCTAGCGGGGGGGCATCTGAGCAGTTCTTC. The variable domain in full, with the rest retrieved from reference TRBV7-2 and TRBJ2-1, is GAGVSQSPSNKVTEKGKDVELRCDPISGHTALYWYRQSLGQGLEFLIYFQGNSAPDKSGLPSDRFSAERTGGSVSTLTIQRTQQEDSAVYLCASSPPSGGASEQFFGPGTRLTVL.

The chain carries TRBV27 and TRBJ2-7, with D hard to call. Trimming left V 3 bases short and J 1 base short, with 7 bases between. Germline lookup yields CDR1 MNHEY and CDR2 SMNVEV (reference sequence). CDR3 length equals 13 residues. The CDR3 region is CASSFKQSYEQYF. The CDR3 DNA reads as TGTGCCAGCAGTTTTAAACAGTCCTACGAGCAGTACTTC.

This chain joins TRBV6-5 and TRBJ2-5, with D possibly being TRBD2 (5 bases). The germline V gene encodes CDR1 MNHEY and CDR2 SVGAGI. CDR3 length: 15 residues. Trimming stripped 0 bases from V and 5 bases from J, with 13 bases between. The CDR3 loop is CASSYSLGRGETQYF. CDR3 nucleotides: TGTGCCAGCAGTTACTCGCTAGGGCGCGGGGAGACCCAGTACTTC.

The chain carries TRBV29-1 and TRBJ1-1; D remains ambiguous. The CDR3 is made up of 14 amino acids. Germline CDR1 reads SQVTM; CDR2 reads ANQGSEA. V gave up 7 bases and J gave up 1 base, with 16 bases separating them. DNA of the CDR3: TGCAGCGCCAGAATCATGGACGGGAACACTGAAGCTTTCTTT. This codes for CSARIMDGNTEAFF.

This clonotype turned up a few times. The V and J genes are TRBV9 and TRBJ1-1; D not certain. CDR1 is SGDLS and CDR2 is YYNGEE in the germline V gene. V lost 1 base to trimming and J lost 0 bases, with 7 bases between them. The CDR3 contains 14 residues. DNA of the CDR3: TGTGCCAGCAGCGTAACGGGGTTGAACACTGAAGCTTTCTTT. This translates into CASSVTGLNTEAFF.

The gene calls are TRBV4-1 and TRBJ1-2, with a possible D match to TRBD1 (6 bases). Per the germline V gene, CDR1 is MGHRA and CDR2 is YSYEKL. The CDR3 sequence is 15 residues long. V lost 4 bases, J lost 8 bases, and 20 bases lay in between. The CDR3 here is CASSPTGTPQWGYTF. CDR3 DNA: TGCGCCAGCAGCCCAACCGGGACACCACAATGGGGCTACACCTTC.

This clonotype has a handful of counts. This rearrangement joins TRBV18 to TRBJ2-1; D remains unclear. The CDR3 loop spans 14 amino acids. Trimming stripped 3 bases from V and 4 bases from J, with 10 bases between. Per the germline V gene, CDR1 is KGHSH and CDR2 is LQKENI. CDR3 residues: CASSPDPTYNEQFF. CDR3 nucleotide sequence: TGTGCCAGCTCACCGGATCCGACGTACAATGAGCAGTTCTTC. Filled out from reference TRBV18 and TRBJ2-1, the complete variable domain reads NAGVMQNPRHLVRRRGQEARLRCSPMKGHSHVYWYRQLPEEGLKFMVYLQKENIIDESGMPKERFSAEFPKEGPSILRIQQVVRGDSAAYFCASSPDPTYNEQFFGPGTRLTVL.

CDR3 in DNA: TGTGCCAGTAGTATCCCAGGGGCCTACGAGCAGTACTTC. Amino acid sequence: CASSIPGAYEQYF. The chain employs TRBV19 and TRBJ2-7; perhaps TRBD1 as D (6 bases). Per germline, CDR1 LNHDA and CDR2 SQIVND (reference sequence). The CDR3 contains 13 residues. The ends were cut back, 3 bases at V and 2 bases at J, with 8 bases in the middle.

The table lists this clonotype with a few counts. The chain carries TRBV7-3 and TRBJ1-1; the D is unclear. Deletions cut 1 base from V and 1 base from J, with 7 bases between. The CDR3 has 14 amino acids. Per germline, CDR1 SGHTA and CDR2 FQGTGA. The CDR3 is CASSLKSGNTEAFF. The CDR3 DNA follows: TGTGCCAGCAGCTTAAAATCAGGGAACACTGAAGCTTTCTTT.

This clonotype was recorded a few times. J is TRBJ2-7 and V is TRBV6-6, with 10 bases that match TRBD1. Germline V gene lookup returns CDR1 MNHNY and CDR2 SVGAGI (reference sequence). Germline trimming cut 7 bases from V and 5 bases from J; bases unmatched to any gene: 5. There are 13 residues in the CDR3. CDR3 DNA sequence: TGTGCCAGCACCCAGACAGGGGGCAACGAGCAGTACTTC. The encoded protein is CASTQTGGNEQYF.

The V call is TRBV7-2, the J call TRBJ2-7; 8 nucleotides line up with TRBD2. The V segment lost 1 base and the J segment 3 bases; nucleotides outside the gene matches: 2. Per the germline V gene, CDR1 is SGHTA and CDR2 is FQGNSA. CDR3 size: 14 residues. The CDR3 here is CASSLVTSGYEQYF. In DNA form, the CDR3 reads TGTGCCAGCAGCTTAGTTACTAGCGGCTACGAGCAGTACTTC.

This clonotype turned up a few times. The chain recombines TRBV12-3 or TRBV12-4 with TRBJ2-5, with a weak D call TRBD1 (6 bases). The CDR3 is 14 amino acids. V was trimmed by 4 bases and J by 1 base, leaving 10 bases between them. The CDR3 region is CASSSGTFQETQYF. In DNA form, the CDR3 reads TGTGCCAGCAGTTCAGGGACATTCCAAGAGACCCAGTACTTC.

This clonotype was found a few times. V and J are TRBV27 and TRBJ2-1, with TRBD2 matching 15 bases. CDR3 size: 15 residues. Germline assignment: CDR1 MNHEY and CDR2 SMNVEV (reference sequence). Losses at the gene ends were 6 bases for V and 14 bases for J; bases not matched to a gene: 11. This CDR3 is CASRQTGTSGRWEFF. The CDR3 DNA reads TGTGCCAGCAGGCAAACCGGGACTAGCGGGAGGTGGGAGTTCTTC.

The genes are TRBV27 and TRBJ2-3; D uncertain. Deletions cut 6 bases from V and 0 bases from J, with 22 bases between. The CDR3 is made up of 18 amino acids. Germline lookup yields CDR1 MNHEY and CDR2 SMNVEV (reference sequence). The CDR3 sequence is CASSLSGAYQLSTDTQYF. For the CDR3, the DNA is TGTGCCAGCAGCCTCAGTGGAGCCTACCAACTTAGCACAGATACGCAGTATTTT.

This clonotype has only a few counts. The J gene is TRBJ2-7, the V gene TRBV24-1; 11 bases are shared with TRBD1. The germline gives CDR1 KGHDR, CDR2 SFDVKD. The junction had 2 bases not matched to a gene; V was cut back by 3 bases and J by 5 bases. This CDR3 is built from 14 residues. DNA for the CDR3: TGTGCCACCAGTGATGGGGGACAGGGGGACGAGCAGTACTTC. Protein: CATSDGGQGDEQYF.

The chain has TRBV25-1 and TRBJ2-5; 8 bases align to TRBD1. The length of the CDR3 is 15 residues. Germline V gives CDR1 MGHDK, CDR2 SYGVNS. Trimming removed 3 bases from V and 7 bases from J; junction bases left unmatched: 10. In DNA form, the CDR3 reads TGTGCCAGCAGTGACCCGGACAGGGCGGGCGGGACCCAGTACTTC. It is translated as CASSDPDRAGGTQYF.

J is TRBJ1-1 and V is TRBV5-1; tentative D call: TRBD1 (5 bases). CDR1 SGHRS and CDR2 YFSETQ come from the germline V gene. This CDR3 has 14 residues. With 1 base removed from V and 1 base from J, the gap between germline ends came to 8 bases. CDR3 sequence: CASSLSDTNTEAFF. The CDR3 DNA follows: TGCGCCAGCAGCTTGTCGGACACGAACACTGAAGCTTTCTTT.

The rearrangement uses TRBV20-1 and TRBJ2-7; TRBD1 matches at 10 bases. V shed 5 bases and J 3 bases; nucleotides not matched to a gene: 7. The V gene's germline CDR1 is DFQATT and CDR2 SNEGSKA (reference sequence). The CDR3 has 14 residues. CDR3 sequence (DNA): TGCAGTGCTCCGACAGGGGGCTCCCTCTACGAGCAGTACTTC. Translating gives CSAPTGGSLYEQYF.

This clonotype came up a few times. This chain connects TRBV10-3 to TRBJ2-7, with TRBD2 identical over 13 bases. The CDR3 is 18 amino acids. Trimming took 0 bases from V and 1 from J; bases not matched to a gene: 6. CDR1 and CDR2 (germline): ENHRY, SYGVKD. CDR3 sequence: CAISESKLAGGPSYEQYF. CDR3 in DNA: TGTGCCATCAGTGAGTCGAAACTAGCGGGAGGGCCTTCCTACGAGCAGTACTTC.

The gene calls are TRBV7-2 and TRBJ1-1; D may be TRBD1 (5 bases). Germline assignment: CDR1 SGHTA and CDR2 FQGNSA. V was shortened by 1 base and J by 4 bases, with 19 bases between the two germline ends. The CDR3 totals 17 residues. In DNA, the CDR3 is TGTGCCAGCAGCTTAGGTTCCAGGGTGCCAAGGACCACTGAAGCTTTCTTT. Translated, it gives CASSLGSRVPRTTEAFF.

There are a few counts of this clonotype. The chain joins TRBV6-6 to TRBJ1-1; maybe TRBD1 (6 bases). CDR1 and CDR2 (germline): MNHNY, SVGAGI (reference sequence). The CDR3 loop spans 13 amino acids. V was clipped by 5 bases and J by 0 bases, with 7 bases between them. This chain's CDR3 is CASSGTLNTEAFF. The CDR3 bases are TGTGCCAGCAGTGGGACATTGAACACTGAAGCTTTCTTT.

This clonotype has a handful of counts. V and J are TRBV27 and TRBJ1-4; no reliable D call. This CDR3 contains 15 residues. The germline V gene has CDR1 MNHEY and CDR2 SMNVEV (reference sequence). The V gene lost 3 bases and the J gene lost 4 bases, with 12 bases spanning the gap. CDR3 amino acids: CASSFYPTINEKLFF. The CDR3 nucleotides read TGTGCCAGCAGTTTCTATCCCACGATTAATGAAAAACTGTTTTTT.

The rearrangement links TRBV7-9 to TRBJ2-5, with D hard to call. V was pared by 5 bases and J by 2 bases, with 21 bases between. The CDR3 spans 17 residues. Germline V gene sequence: CDR1 SEHNR, CDR2 FQNEAQ (reference sequence). In DNA, the CDR3 is TGTGCCAGCAGCCAGAGTTTGGGCGCAACCAGTCAAGAGACCCAGTACTTC. As protein: CASSQSLGATSQETQYF.